This T cell receptor beta chain comes out of a study of long-term antiretroviral therapy in people with HIV. Study-level results: Diversity increased after ART yet remained lower than in transplant donor controls. Samples were collected from the mid-2000s to the late 2010s under possibly less effective ART regimens.

This CDR3 contains 16 residues. CDR1 and CDR2 from the germline V gene are PRHDT and FYEKMQ (reference sequence). V lost 0 bases and J lost 2, with 11 bases in between. To note about this clone: Its antigen is unknown.

Specimens held roughly 0.9-10 million cryopreserved PBMC prior to DNA extraction. Researchers report immunoSEQ v3.0 was run at survey level. TCRdb's table, derived via immunoSEQ multiplex PCR, lists solely in-frame clones and lacks some. Of about 40,000 clones in the sample, about 89% were seen once. This sequence joins TRBV13 and TRBJ1-3, with D perhaps matching TRBD1 (5 bases). This specimen was unsorted PBMCs, taken 0.1 years before starting antiretroviral therapy. The TCR comes from a woman between 50 and 59 years old with HIV. CDR3: CASSLGLGEAGNTIYF. For the CDR3, the DNA is TGTGCCAGCAGCTTAGGCCTAGGGGAGGCTGGAAACACCATATATTTT.